The rows below give T cell receptor beta chains drawn from one sample of a study of T cell repertoires in cytomegalovirus infection. TCRdb ran MiXCR on the reads and lists one entry per CDR3 protein. The sample includes about 260,000 distinct CDR3 sequences, around 13% of them seen just once. Specimen: PBMCs. The receptors come from a human donor in good health (CMV status not recorded). Some clones in this sample may be carry-over from other donors' samples. Each CDR3 is given with its conserved first and last residue. The order of the fields is J gene, clone size, V gene, CDR3 length, CDR3 protein. The size of a clone is reported for some rows only, either as once, few or many, or as a class for expanded clones.

>TRBJ1-2|few|TRBV15|16
CATSREARTDYYGYTF
>TRBJ2-3|many|TRBV28|16
CASSPPLPLGADTQYF
>TRBJ1-2|.|TRBV6-1|13
CASSVREWGGYTF
>TRBJ2-7|.|TRBV7-9|12
CASRAGSYEQYF
>TRBJ2-2|.|TRBV9|18
CASSVVSVDWANTGELFF
>TRBJ2-3|many|TRBV7-2|15
CASSETSGSLNTQYF
>TRBJ1-1|many|TRBV12-3/TRBV12-4|14
CASSLRTQNIEAFF
>TRBJ2-5|.|TRBV3-1|15
CASSQDLQVGETQYF
>TRBJ2-2|few|TRBV7-2|13
CASSPFGTGELFF
>TRBJ2-7|few|TRBV13|15
CASRGVEGREGEQYF
>TRBJ2-1|many|TRBV6-2/TRBV6-3|13
CASSSGTHGEQFF
>TRBJ2-3|many|TRBV7-8|15
CASSSLAGDVDTQYF
>TRBJ2-5|many|TRBV7-9|14
CASSIGWGTETQYF
>TRBJ2-1|many|TRBV7-2|14
CASSFVGGVNEQFF
>TRBJ2-4|many|TRBV5-5|12
CASSLNQNIQYF
>TRBJ2-7|few|TRBV29-1|13
CSVGTDNSYEQYF
>TRBJ2-5|many|TRBV6-1|15
CASSQSGGSQETQYF
>TRBJ1-2|few|TRBV7-4|14
CASSLIGANYGYTF
>TRBJ1-1|few|TRBV7-8|15
CASSKQTYKDTEAFF
>TRBJ2-2|.|TRBV19|14
CASSGDSLTGELFF
>TRBJ1-5|.|TRBV29-1|14
CSVVEGVGNQPQHF
>TRBJ2-1|many|TRBV4-1|15
CASSQDRVAGGEQFF
>TRBJ1-5|few|TRBV5-6|15
CASSLASGKKQPQHF
>TRBJ2-5|.|TRBV27|14
CASTNVGTSETQYF
>TRBJ2-7|many|TRBV7-2|14
CASSPPHISPEQYF